One sample yielded the 12 T cell receptor beta chains listed below, sequenced in a study of cytomegalovirus exposure and HLA in healthy donors. Data came from immunoSEQ multiplex PCR; TCRdb stores just in-frame clones and leaves some out. The sample records around 73,000 clones, over 85% being singletons. The sample consisted of PBMCs. The receptor source for this set is a woman younger than 35 in good health and CMV-seropositive.

This clone appeared a single time. The genes are TRBV29-1 and TRBJ1-2; D is undetermined. The CDR3 is made up of 11 amino acids. Per the germline V gene, CDR1 is SQVTM and CDR2 is ANQGSEA. V was pared by 3 bases and J by 8 bases, with 10 bases between. The CDR3 DNA reads as TGCAGCGTTGATGCTTCCGGGGGCTACACCTTC. This sequence encodes CSVDASGGYTF.

V usage is TRBV2 and J usage is TRBJ1-1, with D possibly being TRBD1 (5 bases). The length of the CDR3 is 12 residues. CDR1 SNHLY and CDR2 FYNNEI come from the germline V gene. In DNA form, the CDR3 reads TGTGCGAAGACCAGGGAATTTACTGAAGCTTTCTTT. This gives the protein CAKTREFTEAFF.

The chain is built from TRBV28 and TRBJ2-1; the match to TRBD1 covers 7 bases. Per germline, CDR1 MDHEN and CDR2 SYDVKM. There are 14 residues in the CDR3. V was clipped by 3 bases and J by 9 bases; unmatched bases: 8. CDR3 amino acids: CASSLTTGWGEQFF. In DNA form, the CDR3 reads TGTGCCAGCAGTTTGACGACAGGGTGGGGTGAGCAGTTCTTC. Combining the CDR3 with reference TRBV28 and TRBJ2-1 gives the whole variable domain DVKVTQSSRYLVKRTGEKVFLECVQDMDHENMFWYRQDPGLGLRLIYFSYDVKMKEKGDIPEGYSVSREKKERFSLILESASTNQTSMYLCASSLTTGWGEQFFGPGTRLTVL.

In this sample, this clone turned up a few times. The V and J genes are TRBV27 and TRBJ2-3; D is unclear. This CDR3 has 15 amino acids. V lost 3 bases, J lost 4 bases, and 14 bases lay in between. Germline CDR1 is MNHEY and CDR2 is SMNVEV (reference sequence). This CDR3 reads CASSFRPSLADTQYF. The CDR3 nucleotides are TGTGCCAGCAGTTTCCGCCCTTCACTCGCAGATACGCAGTATTTT.

V usage is TRBV19 and J usage is TRBJ2-2; 12 nucleotides agree with TRBD1. This CDR3 is built from 16 residues. Germline V gene data show CDR1 as LNHDA and CDR2 as SQIVND (reference sequence). V was pared by 2 bases and J by 6 bases, with 4 bases of the junction left unmatched. For the CDR3, the DNA is TGTGCCAGTAGTATATCCGGGACAGGGGGCCCCGGGGAGCTGTTTTTT. Amino acid sequence: CASSISGTGGPGELFF. The whole variable domain, remainder taken from reference TRBV19 and TRBJ2-2, is DGGITQSPKYLFRKEGQNVTLSCEQNLNHDAMYWYRQDPGQGLRLIYYSQIVNDFQKGDIAEGYSVSREKKESFPLTVTSAQKNPTAFYLCASSISGTGGPGELFFGEGSRLTVL.

The V gene is TRBV5-4, the J gene TRBJ1-1, with 7 bases that match TRBD1. CDR1 is SGHNT and CDR2 is YYREEE in the germline V gene (reference sequence). The length of the CDR3 is 18 residues. The V and J ends lost 1 base and 0 bases, in that order; junction bases with no gene match: 12. The CDR3 sequence: CASSLNGDRVYMNTEAFF. The CDR3 nucleotides are TGTGCCAGCAGCTTGAATGGCGACAGGGTATACATGAACACTGAAGCTTTCTTT. The full variable domain, in which reference TRBV5-4 and TRBJ1-1 provide the parts outside the CDR3, is ETGVTQSPTHLIKTRGQQVTLRCSSQSGHNTVSWYQQALGQGPQFIFQYYREEENGRGNFPPRFSGLQFPNYSSELNVNALELDDSALYLCASSLNGDRVYMNTEAFFGQGTRLTVV.

CDR3 loop: CAWSVQGETQYF. As DNA, the CDR3 is TGTGCCTGGAGTGTACAGGGAGAGACCCAGTACTTC. The chain uses TRBV30 and TRBJ2-5; D is perhaps TRBD1 (6 bases). Germline CDR1 GTSNPN, CDR2 SVGIG (reference sequence). The CDR3 has 12 residues. Trimming removed 0 bases at V and 4 bases at J, with 6 bases between.

The chain combines TRBV20-1 with TRBJ2-5; no reliable D call. Germline V gives CDR1 DFQATT, CDR2 SNEGSKA (reference sequence). V was cut by 1 base and J by 5 bases, with 5 bases left in between. This CDR3 is built from 11 residues. The CDR3 loop is CSARASETQYF. The CDR3 DNA is TGCAGTGCTAGAGCCTCGGAGACCCAGTACTTC.

A few counts support this clone. The V and J genes are TRBV18 and TRBJ1-5; the D is unclear. The V end was cut by 0 bases, the J end by 5 bases, with 14 bases between. The CDR3 loop spans 16 amino acids. Germline CDR1 and CDR2: KGHSH and LQKENI. In DNA form, the CDR3 reads TGTGCCAGCTCACCACCTTTCGGAGATTTGTATCAGCCCCAGCATTTT. Translation gives CASSPPFGDLYQPQHF.

The chain combines TRBV30 with TRBJ1-2; D is unclear. The CDR3 is 12 amino acids. The V and J ends lost 5 bases and 4 bases respectively, with 11 bases between them. Germline V CDR1 and CDR2: GTSNPN, SVGIG (reference sequence). The CDR3 spells CAWLDGLYGYTF. CDR3 nucleotide sequence: TGTGCCTGGCTCGACGGACTCTATGGCTACACCTTC.

The genes are TRBV4-1 and TRBJ2-1; TRBD2 matches 8 bases. Germline V lookup: CDR1 MGHRA, CDR2 YSYEKL. This CDR3 has 16 residues. V shed 4 bases, J shed 7 bases, and the junction held 12 bases outside the gene matches. CDR3 loop: CASSPTVGLVQNEQFF. The CDR3 nucleotides read TGCGCCAGCAGCCCGACGGTGGGACTAGTGCAGAATGAGCAGTTCTTC.

The chain employs TRBV9 and TRBJ1-1; 8 bases fit TRBD1. V lost 1 base, J lost 4 bases, and 0 bases stayed unmatched. There are 13 residues in the CDR3. Germline V gene data show CDR1 as SGDLS and CDR2 as YYNGEE. The CDR3 here is CASSVTGGTEAFF. The CDR3 nucleotides read TGTGCCAGCAGCGTAACAGGGGGCACTGAAGCTTTCTTT.